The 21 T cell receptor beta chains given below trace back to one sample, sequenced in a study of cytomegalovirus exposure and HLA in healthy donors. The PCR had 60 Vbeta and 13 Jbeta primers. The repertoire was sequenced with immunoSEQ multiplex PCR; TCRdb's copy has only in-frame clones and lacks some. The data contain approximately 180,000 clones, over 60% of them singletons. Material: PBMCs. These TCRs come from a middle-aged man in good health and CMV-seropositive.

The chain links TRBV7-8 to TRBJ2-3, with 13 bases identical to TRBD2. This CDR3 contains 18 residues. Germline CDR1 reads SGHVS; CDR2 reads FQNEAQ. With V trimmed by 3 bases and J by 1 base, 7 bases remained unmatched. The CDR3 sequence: CASSLRTSGSGGTDTQYF. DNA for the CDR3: TGTGCCAGCAGCTTGCGGACTAGCGGGAGCGGGGGCACAGATACGCAGTATTTT.

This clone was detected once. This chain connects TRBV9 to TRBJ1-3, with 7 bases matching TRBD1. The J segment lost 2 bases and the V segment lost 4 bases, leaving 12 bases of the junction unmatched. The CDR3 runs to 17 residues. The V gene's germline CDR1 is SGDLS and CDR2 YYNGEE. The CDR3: CASSPRAGTATGNTIYF. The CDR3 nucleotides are TGTGCCAGCAGCCCTCGAGCAGGGACAGCTACTGGAAACACCATATATTTT.

For the CDR3, the DNA is TGCAGCGTTGAGGCTAGCGGTAGCTCCTACAATGAGCAGTTCTTC. Translation: CSVEASGSSYNEQFF. The J gene is TRBJ2-1, the V gene TRBV29-1; TRBD2 matches 7 bases. The CDR3 loop spans 15 amino acids. CDR1 SQVTM and CDR2 ANQGSEA come from the germline V gene. V was clipped by 3 bases and J by 0 bases; unmatched bases: 5.

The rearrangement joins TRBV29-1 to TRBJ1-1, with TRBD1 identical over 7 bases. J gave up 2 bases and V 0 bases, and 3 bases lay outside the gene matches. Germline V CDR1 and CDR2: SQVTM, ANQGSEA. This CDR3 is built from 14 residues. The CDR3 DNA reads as TGCAGCGTTGAAGAGGACAGGTCTAACACTGAAGCTTTCTTT. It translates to CSVEEDRSNTEAFF.

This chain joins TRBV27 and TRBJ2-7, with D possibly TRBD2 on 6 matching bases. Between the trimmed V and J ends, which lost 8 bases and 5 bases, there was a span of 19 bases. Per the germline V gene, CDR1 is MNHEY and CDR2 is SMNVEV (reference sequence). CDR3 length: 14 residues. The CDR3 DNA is TGTGCCAGCCGGGAGAATCGTTATGGCAACGAGCAGTACTTC. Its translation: CASRENRYGNEQYF.

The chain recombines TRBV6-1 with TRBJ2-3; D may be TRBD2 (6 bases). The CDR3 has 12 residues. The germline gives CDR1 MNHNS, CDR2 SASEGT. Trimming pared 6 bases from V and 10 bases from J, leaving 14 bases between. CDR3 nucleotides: TGTGCCAGCAGCCCCTGGACTACTGCGCAGTATTTT. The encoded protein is CASSPWTTAQYF.

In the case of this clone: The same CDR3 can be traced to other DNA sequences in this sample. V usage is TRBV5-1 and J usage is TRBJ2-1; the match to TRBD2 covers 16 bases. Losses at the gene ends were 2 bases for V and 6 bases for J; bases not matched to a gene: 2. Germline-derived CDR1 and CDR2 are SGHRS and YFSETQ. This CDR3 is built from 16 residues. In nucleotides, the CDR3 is TGCGCCAGCAGCTTAGGGACTAGCGGGAGGGTCAATGAGCAGTTCTTC. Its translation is CASSLGTSGRVNEQFF.

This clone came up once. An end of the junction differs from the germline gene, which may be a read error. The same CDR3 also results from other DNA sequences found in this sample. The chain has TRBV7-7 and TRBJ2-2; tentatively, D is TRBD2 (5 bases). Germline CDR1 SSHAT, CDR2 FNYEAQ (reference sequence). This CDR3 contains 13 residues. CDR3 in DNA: TGTGCCTCTGCAGAGGGAGACACCGGGGAGCTGTTCTTT. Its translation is CASAEGDTGELFF. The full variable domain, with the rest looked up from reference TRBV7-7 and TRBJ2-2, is GAGVSQSPRYKVTKRGQDVTLRCDPISSHATLYWYQQALGQGPEFLTYFNYEAQPDKSGLPSDRFSAERPEGSISTLTIQRTEQRDSAMYRCASAEGDTGELFFGEGSRLTVL.

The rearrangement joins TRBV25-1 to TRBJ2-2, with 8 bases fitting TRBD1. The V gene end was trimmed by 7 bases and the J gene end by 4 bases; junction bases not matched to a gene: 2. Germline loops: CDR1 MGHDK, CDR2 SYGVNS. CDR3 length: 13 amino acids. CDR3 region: CASTDRVTGELFF. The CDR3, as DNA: TGTGCCAGCACGGACAGGGTCACCGGGGAGCTGTTTTTT.

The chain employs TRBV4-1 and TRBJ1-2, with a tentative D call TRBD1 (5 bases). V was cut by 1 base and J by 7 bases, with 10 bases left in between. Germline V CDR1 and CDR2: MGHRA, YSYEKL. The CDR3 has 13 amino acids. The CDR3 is CASSQVQGTGYTF. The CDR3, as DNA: TGCGCCAGCAGCCAAGTCCAGGGTACTGGCTACACCTTC.

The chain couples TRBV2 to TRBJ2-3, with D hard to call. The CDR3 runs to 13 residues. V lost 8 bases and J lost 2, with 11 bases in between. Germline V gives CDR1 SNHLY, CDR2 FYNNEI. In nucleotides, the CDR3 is TGTGCCAGCGAGAGCCCCCCCACAGATACGCAGTATTTT. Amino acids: CASESPPTDTQYF.

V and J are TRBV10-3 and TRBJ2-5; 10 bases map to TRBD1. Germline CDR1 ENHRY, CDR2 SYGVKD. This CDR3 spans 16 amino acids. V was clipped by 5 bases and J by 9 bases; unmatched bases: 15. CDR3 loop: CAISPGQGGRSSAQYF. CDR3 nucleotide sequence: TGTGCCATCAGTCCAGGACAGGGGGGCAGGTCGTCGGCCCAGTACTTC.

This CDR3 reads CASSPPGVGPEAFF. Here the CDR3 DNA reads TGTGCCAGCAGCCCCCCGGGGGTGGGTCCTGAAGCTTTCTTT. The rearrangement links TRBV5-5 to TRBJ1-1; TRBD1 might be the D (5 bases). The CDR3 loop spans 14 amino acids. Germline V CDR1 and CDR2: SGHKS, YYEKEE (reference sequence). The V end was cut by 4 bases, the J end by 6 bases, with 16 bases between.

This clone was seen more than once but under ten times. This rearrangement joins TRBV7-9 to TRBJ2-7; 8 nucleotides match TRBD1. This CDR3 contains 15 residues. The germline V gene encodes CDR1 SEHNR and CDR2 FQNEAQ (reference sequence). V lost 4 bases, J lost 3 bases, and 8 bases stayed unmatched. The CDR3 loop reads CASSSGQGLNYEQYF. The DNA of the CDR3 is TGTGCCAGCAGCTCAGGACAGGGATTGAACTACGAGCAGTACTTC.

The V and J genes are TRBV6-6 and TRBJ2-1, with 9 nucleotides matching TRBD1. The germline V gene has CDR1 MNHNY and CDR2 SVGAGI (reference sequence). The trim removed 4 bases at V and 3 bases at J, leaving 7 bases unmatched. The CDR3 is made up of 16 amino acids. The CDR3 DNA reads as TGTGCCAGCAGTTCAAACAACAGGGGGCACTACAATGAGCAGTTCTTC. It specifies CASSSNNRGHYNEQFF.

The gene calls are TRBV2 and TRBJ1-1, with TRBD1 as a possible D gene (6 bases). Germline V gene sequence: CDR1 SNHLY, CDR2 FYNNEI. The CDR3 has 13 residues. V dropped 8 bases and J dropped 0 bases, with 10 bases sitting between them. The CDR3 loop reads CASCGQMNTEAFF. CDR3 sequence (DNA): TGTGCCAGCTGTGGACAGATGAACACTGAAGCTTTCTTT.

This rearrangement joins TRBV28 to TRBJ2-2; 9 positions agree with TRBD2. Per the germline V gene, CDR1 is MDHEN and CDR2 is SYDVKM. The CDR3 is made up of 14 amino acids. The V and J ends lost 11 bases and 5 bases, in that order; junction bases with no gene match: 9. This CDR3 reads CAALAGVPTGELFF. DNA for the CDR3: TGTGCCGCTTTAGCGGGAGTACCAACCGGGGAGCTGTTTTTT.

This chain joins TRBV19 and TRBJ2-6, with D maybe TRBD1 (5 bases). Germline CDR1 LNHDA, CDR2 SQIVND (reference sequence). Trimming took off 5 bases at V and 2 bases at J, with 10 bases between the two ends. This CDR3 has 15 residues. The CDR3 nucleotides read TGTGCCAGTAGTCGTCAGGGCGCTGGGGCCAACGTCCTGACTTTC. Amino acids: CASSRQGAGANVLTF. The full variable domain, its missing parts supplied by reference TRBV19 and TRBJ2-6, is DGGITQSPKYLFRKEGQNVTLSCEQNLNHDAMYWYRQDPGQGLRLIYYSQIVNDFQKGDIAEGYSVSREKKESFPLTVTSAQKNPTAFYLCASSRQGAGANVLTFGAGSRLTVL.

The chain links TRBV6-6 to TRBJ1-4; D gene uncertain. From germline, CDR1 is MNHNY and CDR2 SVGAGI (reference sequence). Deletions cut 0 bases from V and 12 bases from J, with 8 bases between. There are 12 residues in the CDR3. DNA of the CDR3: TGTGCCAGCAGTTACTCGATTGCGGAACTGTTTTTT. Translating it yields CASSYSIAELFF.

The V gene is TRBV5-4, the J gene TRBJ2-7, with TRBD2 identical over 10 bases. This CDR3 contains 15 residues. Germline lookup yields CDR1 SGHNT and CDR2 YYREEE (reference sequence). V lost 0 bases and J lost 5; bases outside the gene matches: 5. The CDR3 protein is CASSLATSGNHEQYF. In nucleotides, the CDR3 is TGTGCCAGCAGCTTGGCAACTAGCGGGAACCACGAGCAGTACTTC.

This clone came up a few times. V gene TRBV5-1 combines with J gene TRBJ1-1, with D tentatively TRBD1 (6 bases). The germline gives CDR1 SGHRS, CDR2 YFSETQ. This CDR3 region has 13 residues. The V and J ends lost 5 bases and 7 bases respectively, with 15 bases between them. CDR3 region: CASRPEVRGEAFF. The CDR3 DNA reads TGCGCCAGCAGACCGGAGGTCAGGGGTGAAGCTTTCTTT.